The T cell receptor (beta chain) under discussion was sequenced for a study of cytomegalovirus exposure and HLA in healthy donors. 13 Jbeta primers and 60 Vbeta primers were used for the PCR. Sequenced by immunoSEQ multiplex PCR; TCRdb stores in-frame clones only, minus some. Of 150,000 to 200,000 clones in the sample, approximately 84% were seen once. Germline CDR1 reads SGHDN; CDR2 reads FVKESK. The ends lost 2 bases at V and 8 bases at J; junction bases unmatched: 15. There are 17 residues in the CDR3. The chain employs TRBV14 and TRBJ2-1; 7 bases are shared with TRBD2. This sequence was found in a girl under three years old in good health and CMV-seronegative. Sequencing was carried out using PBMCs. The CDR3 loop reads CASSQFGRAGVTHEQFF. For the CDR3, the DNA is TGTGCCAGCAGCCAATTTGGGCGTGCGGGAGTGACCCATGAGCAGTTCTTC.